This T cell receptor (beta chain) was profiled in a study of yellow fever vaccine responses in identical twins. Study-wide results and caveats: Reports say the vaccine T cell response in twins looked partly convergent and partly personalized.

TCRdb itself ran the RT-PCR reads through MiXCR, one entry per CDR3 protein. The sample records 3,000 to 4,000 distinct CDR3 sequences, 73% being singletons. CDR3 length: 16 residues. Between the trimmed V and J ends, which lost 5 bases and 0 bases, there was a span of 15 bases. Germline V CDR1 and CDR2: SGHRS, YFSETQ. This clonotype was observed a handful of times. Its antigen is unknown. This sequence was found in a woman younger than 35 who received the yellow fever vaccine. This rearrangement joins TRBV5-1 to TRBJ2-1, with no clear D. The sample here was T cells from blood (PBMCs), unsorted or a sorted subset (not recorded which), taken before or after yellow fever vaccination (not recorded which). As DNA, the CDR3 is TGCGCCAGCAGACGCAACTATCTCAGCTCCTACAATGAGCAGTTCTTC. Its translation is CASRRNYLSSYNEQFF. The whole variable domain, filled in from reference TRBV5-1 and TRBJ2-1, reads KAGVTQTPRYLIKTRGQQVTLSCSPISGHRSVSWYQQTPGQGLQFLFEYFSETQRNKGNFPGRFSGRQFSNSRSEMNVSTLELGDSALYLCASRRNYLSSYNEQFFGPGTRLTVL.